Listed below are T cell receptor beta chains from one sample, sequenced in a study of cytomegalovirus exposure and HLA in healthy donors. The table came from immunoSEQ multiplex PCR; TCRdb's copy has only in-frame clones and leaves some out. Here the sample spans about 130,000 clones, roughly 90% being singletons. Sequenced: PBMCs. The receptors were gathered from a woman under 30 in good health and CMV-seronegative. The CDR3 runs from the conserved cysteine through the conserved F or W. A D gene is named only where the DNA matches it firmly. Only part of the rows carry a size: once, few, many, or a class if the clone is expanded.

V	J	size	D	CDR3	DNA
TRBV11-3	TRBJ2-1	-	-	CASSLGAGNPPNEQFF	TGTGCCAGCAGCTTAGGAGCAGGTAACCCGCCGAATGAGCAGTTCTTC
TRBV9	TRBJ2-3	once	-	CASSARDTQYF	TGTGCCAGCAGCGCTAGGGATACGCAGTATTTT
TRBV4-1	TRBJ2-5	-	TRBD2	CASSQVAGERETQYF	TGCGCCAGCAGCCAAGTAGCGGGAGAACGGGAGACCCAGTACTTC
TRBV28	TRBJ1-5	few	-	CATGGQPQHF	TGTGCCACCGGAGGTCAGCCCCAGCATTTT
TRBV2	TRBJ2-5	-	-	CASSEVGGVIETQYF	TGTGCCAGCAGTGAAGTGGGAGGTGTGATCGAGACCCAGTACTTC
TRBV10-1	TRBJ2-5	-	-	CASSESMAGQETQYF	TGCGCCAGCAGTGAGTCGATGGCGGGACAAGAGACCCAGTACTTC
TRBV4-2	TRBJ2-7	medium-sized	-	CASSQELGDHSYEQYF	TGTGCCAGCAGCCAAGAACTGGGAGACCACTCCTACGAGCAGTACTTC
TRBV6-5	TRBJ1-3	-	-	CANSYAETGNTIYF	TGTGCCAACAGTTATGCGGAGACTGGAAACACCATATATTTT
TRBV28	TRBJ2-4	once	TRBD2	CASSSRLAGGGNIQYF	TGTGCCAGCAGTTCCCGACTAGCGGGAGGAGGGAACATTCAGTACTTC
TRBV29-1	TRBJ2-3	-	-	CSVRDHTQYF	TGCAGCGTTCGGGATCATACGCAGTATTTT
TRBV6-1	TRBJ2-5	-	TRBD1	CASRGTGGRQETQYF	TGTGCCAGCAGGGGGACAGGGGGCCGGCAAGAGACCCAGTACTTC
TRBV6-6	TRBJ2-1	-	TRBD2	CASSSTRTGGEQFF	TGTGCCAGCAGCTCCACCCGCACGGGGGGTGAGCAGTTCTTC
TRBV19	TRBJ2-1	once	-	CASSIGNSAYNEQFF	TGTGCCAGTAGTATCGGTAATTCGGCCTACAATGAGCAGTTCTTC
TRBV2	TRBJ2-1	few	TRBD2	CASSGLAGYNEQFF	TGTGCCAGCAGTGGACTAGCGGGTTACAATGAGCAGTTCTTC
TRBV19	TRBJ1-4	once	-	CASSIDLGRRNEKLFF	TGTGCCAGTAGTATAGATCTAGGCCGTCGAAATGAAAAACTGTTTTTT
TRBV19	TRBJ1-4	-	-	CASSIDGGRRNSLFF	TGTGCCAGTAGTATAGATGGGGGCCGCCGCAACTCACTGTTTTTT
TRBV15	TRBJ2-7	once	TRBD2	CATSRATSDYEQYF	TGTGCCACCAGCAGAGCGACTAGCGACTACGAGCAGTACTTC
TRBV5-1	TRBJ1-3	-	-	CASSLDQGYGNTIYF	TGCGCCAGCAGCTTGGATCAGGGGTACGGAAACACCATATATTTT
TRBV7-9	TRBJ2-7	-	TRBD1	CASSPGGQGTYEQYF	TGTGCCAGCAGCCCTGGGGGACAGGGAACTTACGAGCAGTACTTC
TRBV4-1	TRBJ2-1	-	TRBD2	CASSQGLATSYNEQFF	TGCGCCAGCAGCCAAGGACTAGCCACTTCCTACAATGAGCAGTTCTTC
TRBV19	TRBJ2-5	once	TRBD2	CASSSGLAGETQYF	TGTGCCAGTAGTAGCGGACTAGCGGGCGAGACCCAGTACTTC
TRBV11-3	TRBJ2-3	-	-	CASSSHLKDTQYF	TGTGCCAGCAGCTCACACCTCAAAGATACGCAGTATTTT
TRBV30	TRBJ1-1	-	-	CAWGSGIQNTEAFF	TGTGCCTGGGGGTCGGGTATTCAGAACACTGAAGCTTTCTTT
TRBV18	TRBJ2-7	-	TRBD1	CASSPVPGGSYEQYF	TGTGCCAGCTCACCTGTGCCAGGGGGCTCCTACGAGCAGTACTTC
TRBV14	TRBJ1-2	few	TRBD1	CASSLQGYGYTF	TGTGCCAGCAGCCTACAGGGGTATGGCTACACCTTC
TRBV29-1	TRBJ2-3	-	-	CSVEPSSTDTQYF	TGCAGCGTTGAACCCAGTAGCACAGATACGCAGTATTTT
TRBV13	TRBJ2-3	-	-	CASSPEFPDTQYF	TGTGCCAGCAGCCCCGAGTTCCCAGATACGCAGTATTTT